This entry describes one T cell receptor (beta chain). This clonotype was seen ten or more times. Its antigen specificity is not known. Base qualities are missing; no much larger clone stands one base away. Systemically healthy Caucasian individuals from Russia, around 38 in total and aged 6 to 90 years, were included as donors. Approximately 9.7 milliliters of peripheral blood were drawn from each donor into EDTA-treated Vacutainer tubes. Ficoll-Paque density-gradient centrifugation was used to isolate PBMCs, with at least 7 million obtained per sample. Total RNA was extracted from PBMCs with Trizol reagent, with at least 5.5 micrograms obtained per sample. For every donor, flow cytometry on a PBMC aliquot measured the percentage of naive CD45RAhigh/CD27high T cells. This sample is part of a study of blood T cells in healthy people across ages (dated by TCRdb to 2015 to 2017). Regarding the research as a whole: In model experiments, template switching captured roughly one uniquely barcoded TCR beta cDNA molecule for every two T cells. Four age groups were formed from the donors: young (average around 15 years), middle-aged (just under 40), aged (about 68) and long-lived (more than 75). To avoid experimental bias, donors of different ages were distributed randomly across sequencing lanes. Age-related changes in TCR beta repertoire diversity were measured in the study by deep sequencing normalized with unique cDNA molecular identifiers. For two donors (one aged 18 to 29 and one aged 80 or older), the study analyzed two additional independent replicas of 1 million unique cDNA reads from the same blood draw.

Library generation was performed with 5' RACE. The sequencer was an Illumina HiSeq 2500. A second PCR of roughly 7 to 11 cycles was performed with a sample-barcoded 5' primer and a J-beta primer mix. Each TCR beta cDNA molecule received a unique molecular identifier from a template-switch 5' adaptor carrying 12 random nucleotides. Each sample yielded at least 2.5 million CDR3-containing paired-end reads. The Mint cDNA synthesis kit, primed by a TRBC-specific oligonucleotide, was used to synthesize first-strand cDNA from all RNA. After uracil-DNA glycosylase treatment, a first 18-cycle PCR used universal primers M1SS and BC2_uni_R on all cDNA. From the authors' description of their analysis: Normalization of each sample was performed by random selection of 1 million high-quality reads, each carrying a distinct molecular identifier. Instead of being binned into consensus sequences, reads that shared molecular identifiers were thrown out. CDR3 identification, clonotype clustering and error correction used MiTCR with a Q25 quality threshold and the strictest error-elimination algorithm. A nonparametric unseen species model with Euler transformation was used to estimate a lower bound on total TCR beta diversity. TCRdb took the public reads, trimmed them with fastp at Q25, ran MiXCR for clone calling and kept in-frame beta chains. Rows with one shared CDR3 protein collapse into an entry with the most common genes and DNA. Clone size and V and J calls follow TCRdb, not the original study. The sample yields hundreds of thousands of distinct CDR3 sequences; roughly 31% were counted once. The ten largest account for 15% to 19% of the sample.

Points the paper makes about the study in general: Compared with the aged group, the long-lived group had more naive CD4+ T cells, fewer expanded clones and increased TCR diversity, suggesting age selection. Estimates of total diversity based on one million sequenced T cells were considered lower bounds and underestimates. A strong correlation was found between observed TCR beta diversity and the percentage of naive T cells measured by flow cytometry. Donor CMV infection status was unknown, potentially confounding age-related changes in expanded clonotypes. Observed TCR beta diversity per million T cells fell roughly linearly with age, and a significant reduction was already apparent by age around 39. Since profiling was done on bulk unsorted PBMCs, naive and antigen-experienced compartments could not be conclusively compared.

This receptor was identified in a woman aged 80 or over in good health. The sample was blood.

At the DNA level, the sequence is TGCAGCGTTGCAGCCGGGACAGGGGGCAGGACTGAAGCTTTCTTT. It translates to CSVAAGTGGRTEAFF. The chain is assembled from TRBV29-1 and TRBJ1-1, and 12 junction bases match TRBD1. V is trimmed back by 4 bases and J by 5 bases, and the junction contains 8 bases that no gene match accounts for. Per the germline V gene, SQVTM is the CDR1 and ANQGSEA is the CDR2. The CDR3 sequence holds 15 residues, the cysteine and phenylalanine included. Of all the DNA, just the CDR3 is kept, 45 bases in frame from base 1.